A selection of T cell receptor beta chains follows, all from one sample in a study of T cells in Graves' hyperthyroidism and ophthalmopathy. In TCRdb, the multiplex PCR reads were re-called with MiXCR into one record per CDR3 protein. The sample yields about 58,000 distinct CDR3 sequences, around 48% seen once. The sequencing input was blood. The receptor source for this set is a woman aged 30 to 39 with Graves' ophthalmopathy. The CDR3 runs from the conserved cysteine through the conserved F or W. Each record gives: J gene, clone size, D gene, V gene, CDR3 protein, CDR3 DNA. D genes are given only for firm matches. Size is omitted from some rows. Given values are once, few, many or a class for expanded clones.

TRBJ2-7	NA	TRBD2	TRBV7-6	CASSPLTSGYYEQYF	TGTGCCAGCAGCCCATTGACTAGCGGATACTACGAGCAGTACTTC
TRBJ2-3	many	TRBD1	TRBV5-5	CASSFQGARTDTQYF	TGTGCCAGCAGCTTTCAGGGGGCTCGAACAGATACGCAGTATTTT
TRBJ2-5	NA	NA	TRBV10-2	CASSGGTARETQYF	TGCGCCAGCAGTGGGGGGACAGCGCGGGAGACTCAGTACTTC
TRBJ2-7	many	NA	TRBV2	CASSQTYEQYF	TGTGCCAGCAGTCAGACCTACGAGCAGTACTTC
TRBJ1-2	NA	TRBD1	TRBV2	CASSISRAGVTGGYTF	TGTGCCAGCAGTATAAGTCGGGCGGGGGTGACAGGGGGCTACACCTTC
TRBJ1-5	NA	NA	TRBV19	CASSSQGTNQPQHF	TGTGCCAGTAGTTCCCAGGGGACGAATCAGCCCCAGCATTTT
TRBJ1-2	many	TRBD1	TRBV28	CASTGRGLGYTF	TGTGCCAGCACTGGCAGGGGGCTAGGCTACACCTTC
TRBJ2-2	many	TRBD2	TRBV20-1	CSARAWFGGSVGELFF	TGCAGTGCTAGAGCGTGGTTTGGCGGGAGCGTCGGGGAGCTGTTTTTT
TRBJ2-3	many	NA	TRBV12-5	CASGLLGADTQYF	TGTGCTAGTGGTTTGCTTGGGGCCGATACGCAGTATTTT
TRBJ2-7	many	NA	TRBV19	CASSMSREFPYEQYF	TGTGCCAGTAGTATGTCCAGGGAGTTTCCCTACGAGCAGTACTTC
TRBJ1-5	many	NA	TRBV6-5	CASRRQNQPQHF	TGTGCCAGCCGGAGACAGAATCAGCCCCAGCATTTT
TRBJ2-7	many	TRBD2	TRBV12-3/TRBV12-4	CASRTSGPGEQYF	TGTGCCAGCAGAACTAGCGGCCCCGGCGAGCAGTACTTC
TRBJ1-1	NA	NA	TRBV20-1	CSAGGGTEAFF	TGCAGTGCTGGAGGGGGTACGGAAGCTTTCTTT
TRBJ1-4	NA	TRBD1	TRBV19	CASSDRGRANEKLFF	TGTGCCAGTTCGGACAGGGGGAGGGCTAATGAAAAACTGTTTTTT
TRBJ2-7	NA	NA	TRBV7-9	CASRLGVVTSSAYEQYF	TGTGCCAGCCGCTTAGGGGTTGTGACATCCAGCGCCTACGAGCAGTACTTC
TRBJ2-7	NA	TRBD2	TRBV7-2	CASSLARLAGEGYEQYF	TGTGCCAGCAGCTTAGCGCGGCTAGCGGGAGAGGGGTACGAGCAGTACTTC
TRBJ1-6	many	NA	TRBV20-1	CSARPVGLTESHSPLHF	TGCAGTGCTAGACCCGTTGGGCTCACAGAGTCTCATTCACCCCTCCACTTT
TRBJ1-4	many	TRBD1	TRBV5-1	CASSSQGVSEKLFF	TGCGCCAGCAGCTCACAGGGGGTGAGTGAAAAACTGTTTTTT
TRBJ2-6	many	NA	TRBV7-9	CASSDRGGPGANVLTF	TGTGCCAGCAGCGACCGGGGTGGTCCTGGGGCCAACGTCCTGACTTTC
TRBJ2-3	many	NA	TRBV28	CASSLSDGTDTQYF	TGTGCCAGCAGTTTATCAGACGGCACAGATACGCAGTATTTT
TRBJ1-1	many	NA	TRBV11-2	CASSTQRVTAEAFF	TGTGCCAGCAGCACCCAACGAGTCACGGCTGAAGCTTTCTTT
TRBJ1-1	medium-sized	NA	TRBV29-1	CSVDAGLNTEAFF	TGCAGCGTTGACGCCGGCCTGAACACTGAAGCTTTCTTT
TRBJ2-1	once	NA	TRBV3-1	CASSQEPGIRNEQFF	TGTGCCAGCAGCCAAGAGCCCGGGATCCGTAATGAGCAGTTCTTC
TRBJ2-5	NA	TRBD2	TRBV5-4	CASSRISGRGGEAQYF	TGTGCCAGCAGCCGTATTAGCGGGAGGGGCGGTGAGGCCCAGTACTTC
TRBJ2-7	NA	NA	TRBV7-9	CASSPGGGPAYEQYF	TGTGCCAGCAGCCCAGGGGGAGGGCCAGCCTACGAGCAGTACTTC
TRBJ1-6	many	TRBD1	TRBV28	CASRQGQAKPLHF	TGTGCCAGCAGACAGGGACAGGCTAAACCCCTCCACTTT
TRBJ1-5	NA	NA	TRBV20-1	CSASSLDPNQPQHF	TGCAGTGCCAGCAGCTTAGACCCCAATCAGCCCCAGCATTTT
TRBJ2-5	many	NA	TRBV20-1	CSARDGALGTQYF	TGCAGTGCTCGGGACGGTGCTCTAGGGACCCAGTACTTC
TRBJ2-7	many	TRBD2	TRBV7-9	CASSYLRAGGLRSSYEQYF	TGTGCCAGCAGCTACCTTAGGGCGGGAGGTCTAAGGAGCTCCTACGAGCAGTACTTC
TRBJ2-1	NA	TRBD2	TRBV7-8	CASSLAGSGTYNEQFF	TGTGCCAGCAGCTTAGCGGGTAGCGGGACCTACAATGAGCAGTTCTTC
TRBJ1-1	many	TRBD1	TRBV6-6	CASSPRQGANEAFF	TGTGCCAGCAGCCCCCGACAGGGGGCAAATGAAGCTTTCTTT
TRBJ1-4	NA	NA	TRBV7-2	CASSFDKGGEKLFF	TGTGCCAGCAGCTTTGATAAGGGTGGCGAAAAACTGTTTTTT
TRBJ2-5	NA	NA	TRBV12-3/TRBV12-4	CASSRGTQYF	TGTGCCAGCAGTCGAGGGACCCAGTACTTC
TRBJ2-6	many	NA	TRBV7-2	CASSLGIYGANVLTF	TGTGCCAGCAGCTTAGGTATCTATGGGGCCAACGTCCTGACTTTC
TRBJ2-7	many	TRBD2	TRBV30	CAWSERGREIHEQYF	TGTGCCTGGAGCGAGCGGGGGCGGGAGATCCACGAGCAGTACTTC
TRBJ2-3	many	NA	TRBV5-5	CASSLAVRPDTQYF	TGTGCCAGCAGCTTGGCGGTACGTCCTGATACGCAGTATTTT
TRBJ1-2	many	TRBD1	TRBV20-1	CSAPGQGDYGYTF	TGCAGTGCCCCAGGACAGGGCGACTATGGCTACACCTTC
TRBJ2-5	many	NA	TRBV27	CASSPSRYQETQYF	TGTGCCAGCAGCCCCTCCAGGTACCAAGAGACCCAGTACTTC
TRBJ2-7	many	NA	TRBV28	CASSLSRSRYEQYF	TGTGCCAGCAGTTTATCTCGGAGTCGGTACGAGCAGTACTTC
TRBJ2-1	NA	NA	TRBV7-9	CASRRGSSYNEQFF	TGTGCCAGCAGACGTGGTAGCTCCTACAATGAGCAGTTCTTC
TRBJ1-5	NA	NA	TRBV2	CASSRTVYSNQHF	TGTGCCAGCAGTAGGACAGTTTATAGCAATCAGCATTTT